This T cell receptor (beta chain) is from a study of cytomegalovirus exposure and HLA in healthy donors. Both 60 Vbeta primers and 13 Jbeta primers went into the PCR. TCRdb keeps only in-frame clones here, not all; method: immunoSEQ multiplex PCR. This repertoire shows 110,000 or so clones, approximately 75% found once; its top ten account for roughly 5%. V lost 5 bases, J lost 9 bases, and 16 bases lay in between. The CDR3 loop spans 14 amino acids. Germline values: CDR1 SGHNT, CDR2 YENEEA. Study-wide results and limits: The study had only CMV serostatus as immune exposure information. In a later analysis, HLA-associated beta chains showed higher expansion and lower generation probabilities than comparable chains.

Of note for this clone: The antigen remains unidentified.

The sequence was collected from a man in his fifties or sixties in good health and CMV-seropositive. The sequenced sample was PBMCs. The V call is TRBV11-3, the J call TRBJ2-2, with TRBD1 as a possible D gene (6 bases). The CDR3 is CASSETGPGRELFF. The CDR3 bases are TGTGCCAGCAGCGAAACAGGGCCGGGAAGGGAGCTGTTTTTT. Drawing the rest from reference TRBV11-3 and TRBJ2-2, the complete variable domain is EAGVVQSPRYKIIEKKQPVAFWCNPISGHNTLYWYLQNLGQGPELLIRYENEEAVDDSQLPKDRFSAERLKGVDSTLKIQPAELGDSAVYLCASSETGPGRELFFGEGSRLTVL.